The T cell receptor (beta chain) described here comes from a study of cytomegalovirus exposure and HLA in healthy donors. The wider study: A prior study identified 110 million or so unique TCR beta sequences from about 179 million T cells. Genotyping showed around 80% of 398 donors falling in the Caucasian-associated ancestry cluster.

General study results and limits: Altogether, 170 or so TCR beta chains were recorded as cytomegalovirus-associated.

Germline CDR1 is LGHNA and CDR2 is YSLEER. CDR3 length equals 19 residues. Deletions cut 0 bases from V and 2 bases from J, with 17 bases between. The primer mix had 60 Vbeta and 13 Jbeta primers. Profiling relied on immunoSEQ multiplex PCR, and the TCRdb table lists in-frame clones only, not all of them. Altogether about 150,000 clones are present, 55% to 80% being singletons, with the ten largest covering around 7.1%. Donors consisted of healthy bone marrow donors. This clone has a handful of counts. What it binds is unknown. This TCR derives from a woman aged 55 to 70 in good health and CMV-seropositive. Sequencing was performed on PBMCs. The chain uses TRBV4-3 and TRBJ2-6, with D tentatively TRBD2 (5 bases). The CDR3 coding sequence is TGCGCCAGCAGCCAAGAATTCGGGGTGCTTGGTACTGGGGCCAACGTCCTGACTTTC. It is translated as CASSQEFGVLGTGANVLTF.